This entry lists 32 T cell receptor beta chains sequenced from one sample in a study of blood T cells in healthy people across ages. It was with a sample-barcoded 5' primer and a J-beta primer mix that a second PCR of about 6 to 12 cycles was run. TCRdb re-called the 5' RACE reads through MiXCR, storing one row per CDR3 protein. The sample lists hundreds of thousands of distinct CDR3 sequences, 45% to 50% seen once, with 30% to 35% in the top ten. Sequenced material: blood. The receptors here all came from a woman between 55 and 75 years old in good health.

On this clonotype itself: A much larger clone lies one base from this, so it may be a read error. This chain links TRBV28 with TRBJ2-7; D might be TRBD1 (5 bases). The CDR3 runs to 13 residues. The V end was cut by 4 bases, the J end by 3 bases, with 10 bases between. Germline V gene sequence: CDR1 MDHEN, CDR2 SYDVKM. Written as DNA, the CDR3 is TGTGCCAGCAGTTGGGGCATTCACTACGAGCAGTACTTC. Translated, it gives CASSWGIHYEQYF.

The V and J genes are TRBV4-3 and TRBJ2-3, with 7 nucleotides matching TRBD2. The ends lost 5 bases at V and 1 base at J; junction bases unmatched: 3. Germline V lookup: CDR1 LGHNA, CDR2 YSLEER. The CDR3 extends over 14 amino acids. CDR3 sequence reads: CASSYTSGTDTQYF. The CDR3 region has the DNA TGCGCCAGCAGCTACACTAGCGGCACAGATACGCAGTATTTT.

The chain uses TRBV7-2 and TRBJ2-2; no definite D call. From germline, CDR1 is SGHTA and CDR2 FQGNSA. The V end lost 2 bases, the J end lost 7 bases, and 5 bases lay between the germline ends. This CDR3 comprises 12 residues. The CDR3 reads CASSLKIGELFF. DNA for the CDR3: TGTGCCAGCAGCTTAAAGATCGGGGAGCTGTTTTTT.

CDR3 sequence (DNA): TGTGCCAGCAGTTTCCTGTCCCCTAGGGAGGAAAAACTGTTTTTT. It translates to CASSFLSPREEKLFF. The chain couples TRBV6-5 to TRBJ1-4; unclear D gene. The ends were cut back, 4 bases at V and 8 bases at J, with 17 bases in the middle. The CDR3 extends over 15 amino acids. The germline V gene encodes CDR1 MNHEY and CDR2 SVGAGI.

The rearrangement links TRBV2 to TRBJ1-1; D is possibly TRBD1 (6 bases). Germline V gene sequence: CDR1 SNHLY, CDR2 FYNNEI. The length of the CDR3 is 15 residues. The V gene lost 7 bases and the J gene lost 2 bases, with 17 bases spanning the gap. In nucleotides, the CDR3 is TGTGCCAGCAAGGGGAAGATGACAGGAAACACTGAAGCTTTCTTT. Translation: CASKGKMTGNTEAFF. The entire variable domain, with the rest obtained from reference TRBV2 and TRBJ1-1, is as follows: EPEVTQTPSHQVTQMGQEVILRCVPISNHLYFYWYRQILGQKVEFLVSFYNNEISEKSEIFDDQFSVERPDGSNFTLKIRSTKLEDSAMYFCASKGKMTGNTEAFFGQGTRLTVV.

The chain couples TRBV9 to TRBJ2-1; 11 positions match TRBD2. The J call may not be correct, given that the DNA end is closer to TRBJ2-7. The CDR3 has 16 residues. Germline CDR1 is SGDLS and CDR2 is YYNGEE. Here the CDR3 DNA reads TGTGCCAGCAGCGTCTTAGCGGGAGGGGCCTACAATGAGCAGTACTTC. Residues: CASSVLAGGAYNEQYF.

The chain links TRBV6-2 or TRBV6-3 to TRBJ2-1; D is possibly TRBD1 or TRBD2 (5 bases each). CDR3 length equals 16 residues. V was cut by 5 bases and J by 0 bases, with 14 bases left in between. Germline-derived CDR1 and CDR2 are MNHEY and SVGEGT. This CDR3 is CASSHRTRSSYNEQFF. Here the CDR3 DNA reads TGTGCCAGCAGTCACAGGACTCGCTCCTCCTACAATGAGCAGTTCTTC.

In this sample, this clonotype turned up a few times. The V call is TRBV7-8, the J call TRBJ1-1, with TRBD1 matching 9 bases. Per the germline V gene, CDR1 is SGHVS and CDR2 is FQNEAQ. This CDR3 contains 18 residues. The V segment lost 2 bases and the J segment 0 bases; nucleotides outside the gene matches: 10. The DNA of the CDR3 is TGTGCCAGCAGCTTATATTTGGGGACAGGGAATTTGAACACTGAAGCTTTCTTT. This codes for CASSLYLGTGNLNTEAFF.

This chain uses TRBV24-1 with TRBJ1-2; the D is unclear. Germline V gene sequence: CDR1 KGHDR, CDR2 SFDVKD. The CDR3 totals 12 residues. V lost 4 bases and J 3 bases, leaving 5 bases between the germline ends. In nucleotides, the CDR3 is TGTGCCACCAGTGACCCCTACTATGGCTACACCTTC. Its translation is CATSDPYYGYTF.

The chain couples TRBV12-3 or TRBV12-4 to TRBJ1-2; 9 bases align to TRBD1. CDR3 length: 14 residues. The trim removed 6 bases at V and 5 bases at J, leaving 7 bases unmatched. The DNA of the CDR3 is TGTGCCAGCAGAAGGACAGGGGAGGGGTATGGCTACACCTTC. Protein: CASRRTGEGYGYTF.

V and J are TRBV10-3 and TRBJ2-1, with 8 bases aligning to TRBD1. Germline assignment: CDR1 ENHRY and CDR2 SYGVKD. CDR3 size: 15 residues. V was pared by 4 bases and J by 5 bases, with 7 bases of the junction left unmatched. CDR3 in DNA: TGTGCCATCAGTGGTATCAGGGGGCGCGACAATGAGCAGTTCTTC. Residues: CAISGIRGRDNEQFF.

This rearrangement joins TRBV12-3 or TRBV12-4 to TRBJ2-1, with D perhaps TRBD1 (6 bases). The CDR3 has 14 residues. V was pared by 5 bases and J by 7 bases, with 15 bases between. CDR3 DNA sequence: TGTGCCAGCAGTGGGGGCTCTTTCCGGAATGAGCAGTTCTTC. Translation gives CASSGGSFRNEQFF.

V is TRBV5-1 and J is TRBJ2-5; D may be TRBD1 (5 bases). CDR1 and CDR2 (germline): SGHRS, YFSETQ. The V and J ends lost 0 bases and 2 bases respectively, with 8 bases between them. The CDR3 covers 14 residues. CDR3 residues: CASSLEAGQETQYF. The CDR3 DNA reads TGCGCCAGCAGCTTGGAGGCAGGGCAAGAGACCCAGTACTTC.

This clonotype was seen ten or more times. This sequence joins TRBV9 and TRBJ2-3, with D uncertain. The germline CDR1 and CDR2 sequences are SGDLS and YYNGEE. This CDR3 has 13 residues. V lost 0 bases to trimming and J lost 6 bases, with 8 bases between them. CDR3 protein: CASSVGDEDTQYF. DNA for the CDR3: TGTGCCAGCAGCGTAGGGGATGAGGATACGCAGTATTTT.

CDR3 in amino acids: CASSYEEGEVVVNEQFF. As DNA, the CDR3 is TGTGCCAGCAGTTACGAGGAGGGGGAGGTTGTTGTCAATGAGCAGTTCTTC. V is TRBV6-2 or TRBV6-3 and J is TRBJ2-1; D could derive from TRBD1 or TRBD2 (6 bases each). Germline assignment: CDR1 MNHEY and CDR2 SVGEGT. This CDR3 is 17 amino acids long. The V end lost 2 bases, the J end lost 6 bases, and 20 bases lay between the germline ends.

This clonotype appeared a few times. The CDR3 nucleotides are TGCAGTGCTAGAGATCTAATTAGCGGCTACGAGCAGTACTTC. Its translation is CSARDLISGYEQYF. The gene calls are TRBV20-1 and TRBJ2-7, with a weak D call TRBD2 (6 bases). Trimming took 0 bases from V and 3 from J, leaving 12 bases between them. CDR1 is DFQATT, CDR2 SNEGSKA, per germline (reference sequence). This CDR3 has 14 amino acids.

The CDR3 DNA sequence: TGTGCCAGCTTACGGACAGGGTCCGCCGGGGAGCTGTTTTTT. It translates to CASLRTGSAGELFF. J is TRBJ2-2 and V is TRBV12-3 or TRBV12-4, with 8 bases that match TRBD1. The CDR3 is 14 amino acids. J gave up 6 bases and V 8 bases, and 8 bases lay outside the gene matches.

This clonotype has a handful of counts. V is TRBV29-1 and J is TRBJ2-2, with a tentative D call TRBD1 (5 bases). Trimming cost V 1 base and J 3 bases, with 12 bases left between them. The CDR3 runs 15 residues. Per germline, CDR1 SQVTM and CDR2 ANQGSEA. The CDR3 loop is CSVEGGGMDTGELFF. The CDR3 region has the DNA TGCAGCGTTGAAGGGGGCGGCATGGACACCGGGGAGCTGTTTTTT.

The CDR3 here is CASSLGPQSEAFF. As DNA, the CDR3 is TGTGCCAGCAGCTTAGGGCCCCAGAGCGAAGCTTTCTTT. This chain uses TRBV7-2 with TRBJ1-1, with unresolved D. CDR1 and CDR2 (germline): SGHTA, FQGNSA. The CDR3 runs to 13 residues. The V and J ends lost 1 base and 8 bases respectively, with 11 bases between them.

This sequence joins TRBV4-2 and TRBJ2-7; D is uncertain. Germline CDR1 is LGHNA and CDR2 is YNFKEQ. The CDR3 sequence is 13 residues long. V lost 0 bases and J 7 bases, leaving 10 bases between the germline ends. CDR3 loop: CASSQDLFGEQYF. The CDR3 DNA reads TGTGCCAGCAGCCAAGATCTGTTTGGGGAGCAGTACTTC.

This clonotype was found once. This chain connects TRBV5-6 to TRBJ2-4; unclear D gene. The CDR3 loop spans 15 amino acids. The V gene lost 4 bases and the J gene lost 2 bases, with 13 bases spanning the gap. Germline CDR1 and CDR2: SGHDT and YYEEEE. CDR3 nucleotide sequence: TGTGCCAGCAGCCGGCGTGAGTTAACCAAAAACATTCAGTACTTC. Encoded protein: CASSRRELTKNIQYF.

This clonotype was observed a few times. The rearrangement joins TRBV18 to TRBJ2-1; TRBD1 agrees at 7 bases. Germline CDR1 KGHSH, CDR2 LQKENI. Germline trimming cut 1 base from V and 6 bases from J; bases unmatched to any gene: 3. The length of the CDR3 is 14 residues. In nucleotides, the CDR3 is TGTGCCAGCTCACCACGACAGGGATCCAATGAGCAGTTCTTC. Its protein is CASSPRQGSNEQFF.

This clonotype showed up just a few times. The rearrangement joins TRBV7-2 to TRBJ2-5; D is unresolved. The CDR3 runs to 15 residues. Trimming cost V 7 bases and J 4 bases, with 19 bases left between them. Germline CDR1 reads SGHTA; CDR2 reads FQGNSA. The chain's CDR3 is CASTAHPLMGETQYF. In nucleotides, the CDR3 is TGTGCCAGCACTGCTCACCCCCTAATGGGAGAGACCCAGTACTTC.

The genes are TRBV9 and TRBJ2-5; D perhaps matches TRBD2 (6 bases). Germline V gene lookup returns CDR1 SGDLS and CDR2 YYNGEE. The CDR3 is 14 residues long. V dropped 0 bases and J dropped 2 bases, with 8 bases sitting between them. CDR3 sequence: CASSVGAGQETQYF. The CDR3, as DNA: TGTGCCAGCAGCGTAGGGGCGGGACAAGAGACCCAGTACTTC.

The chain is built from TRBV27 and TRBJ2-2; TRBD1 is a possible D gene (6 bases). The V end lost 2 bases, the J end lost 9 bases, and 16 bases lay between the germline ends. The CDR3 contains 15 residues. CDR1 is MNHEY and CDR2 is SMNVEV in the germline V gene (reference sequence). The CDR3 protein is CASSLLPTGFRELFF. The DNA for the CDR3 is TGTGCCAGCAGTTTACTTCCAACAGGGTTTAGGGAGCTGTTTTTT.

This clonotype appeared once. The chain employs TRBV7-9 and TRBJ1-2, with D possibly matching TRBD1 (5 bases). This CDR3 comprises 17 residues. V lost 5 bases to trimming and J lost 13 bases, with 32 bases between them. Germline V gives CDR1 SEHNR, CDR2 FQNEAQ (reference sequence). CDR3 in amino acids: CASSNLTGRPIHSPGTF. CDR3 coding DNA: TGTGCCAGCAGCAACCTAACGGGACGGCCTATCCATTCTCCTGGCACCTTC.

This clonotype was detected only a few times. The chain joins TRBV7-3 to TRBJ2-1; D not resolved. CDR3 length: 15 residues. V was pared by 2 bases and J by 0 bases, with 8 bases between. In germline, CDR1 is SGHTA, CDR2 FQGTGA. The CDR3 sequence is CASSLGDPSYNEQFF. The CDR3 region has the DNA TGTGCCAGCAGCTTAGGGGATCCCTCCTACAATGAGCAGTTCTTC.

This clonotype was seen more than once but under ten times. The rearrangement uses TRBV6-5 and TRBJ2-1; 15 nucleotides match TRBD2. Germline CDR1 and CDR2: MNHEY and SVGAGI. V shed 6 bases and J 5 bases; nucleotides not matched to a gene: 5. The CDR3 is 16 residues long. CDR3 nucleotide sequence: TGTGCCAGCAGCCCTGGGACTAGCGGGAGGAACAATGAGCAGTTCTTC. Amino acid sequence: CASSPGTSGRNNEQFF.

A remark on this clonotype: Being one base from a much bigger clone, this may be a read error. The CDR3 here is CASSLGSPSGEQYF. CDR3 nucleotide sequence: TGTGCCAGCAGCTTAGGTTCCCCATCAGGCGAGCAGTACTTC. V and J are TRBV7-2 and TRBJ2-7, with unresolved D. Per germline, CDR1 SGHTA and CDR2 FQGNSA. The CDR3 runs 14 residues. Trimming took off 1 base at V and 6 bases at J, with 13 bases between the two ends.

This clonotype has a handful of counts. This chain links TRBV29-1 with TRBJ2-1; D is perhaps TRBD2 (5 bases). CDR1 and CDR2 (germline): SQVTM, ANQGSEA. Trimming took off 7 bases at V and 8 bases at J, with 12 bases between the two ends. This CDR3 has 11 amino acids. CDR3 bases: TGCAGCGGTACTAGTAGCGATGAGCAGTTCTTC. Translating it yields CSGTSSDEQFF.

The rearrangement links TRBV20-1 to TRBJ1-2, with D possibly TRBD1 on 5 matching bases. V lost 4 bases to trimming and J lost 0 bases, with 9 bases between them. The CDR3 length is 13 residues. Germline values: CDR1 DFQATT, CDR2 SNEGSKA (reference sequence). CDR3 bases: TGCAGTGCTACCCAGGACACTAACTATGGCTACACCTTC. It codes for CSATQDTNYGYTF.

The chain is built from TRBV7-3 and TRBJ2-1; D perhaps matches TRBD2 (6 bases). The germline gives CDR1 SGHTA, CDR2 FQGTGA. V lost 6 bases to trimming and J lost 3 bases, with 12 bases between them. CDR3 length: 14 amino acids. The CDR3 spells CASSPGSNYNEQFF. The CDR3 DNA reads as TGTGCCAGCAGTCCCGGGAGTAACTACAATGAGCAGTTCTTC.